This TCR beta chain was obtained from a study of Graves' ophthalmopathy and Graves' hyperthyroidism. V was shortened by 1 base and J by 3 bases, with 7 bases between the two germline ends. There are 14 residues in the CDR3. RNA served as the template for amplifying TCR beta CDR3 regions. Second-round multiplex PCR followed a first-round RT-PCR using HTBI primers. TCRdb reanalysed the multiplex PCR reads using MiXCR and keeps one entry per CDR3 protein. The sample has hundreds of thousands of distinct CDR3 sequences, about 20% seen once. This clonotype came up many times. Its antigen is still unknown. This may be a read error: a much more frequent sequence differs by one nucleotide. Aged 18 to 65, hyperthyroidism patients had new diagnoses of under 2 months' duration. Exclusion covered patients with other autoimmune diseases or uncontrolled infections (as well as pregnancy or lactation). Orbital computed tomography and thyroid ultrasound, along with TRAb, serum thyroxine and clinical symptoms, underpinned diagnosis.

Notes on the study in general: The model predicted progression of ophthalmopathy with a sensitivity of roughly 70%, and its specificity was around 72%.

The TCR originated in a woman between 18 and 29 years old with stable Graves' hyperthyroidism. Some clones in this sample may be carry-over from other donors' samples. J is TRBJ1-5 and V is TRBV12-3 or TRBV12-4; D remains ambiguous. The sample was peripheral blood. CDR3 bases: TGTGCCAGCAGTTTAGGGCCGCCCAATCAGCCCCAGCATTTT. It encodes CASSLGPPNQPQHF.